Presented here are 8 T cell receptor beta chains from one specimen sequenced in a study of T cell responses to AZD1222 COVID-19 vaccine. TCRdb's copy holds only in-frame clones and misses some; the assay was immunoSEQ multiplex PCR. Of around 200,000 clones in the sample, 90% to 95% were seen once. Sequencing used peripheral blood, obtained 28 days after the second AZD1222 dose. Receptors were obtained from an adult who received the AZD1222 COVID-19 vaccine.

The rearrangement uses TRBV5-8 and TRBJ1-4; the D gene is possibly TRBD1 (5 bases). Germline-derived CDR1 and CDR2 are SGHTS and YDEGEE. The CDR3 has 16 residues. V was shortened by 5 bases and J by 0 bases, with 14 bases between the two germline ends. CDR3 in DNA: TGTGCCAGCAGACCGGGACGCCTTGCAACTAATGAAAAACTGTTTTTT. This encodes CASRPGRLATNEKLFF.

J is TRBJ2-7 and V is TRBV11-2; TRBD2 agrees at 10 bases. The CDR3 covers 15 residues. V was pared by 5 bases and J by 2 bases, with 6 bases of the junction left unmatched. CDR1 and CDR2 from the germline V gene are SGHAT and FQNNGV. CDR3 amino acids: CASSPVAGGPYEQYF. CDR3 DNA: TGTGCCAGCAGCCCTGTAGCGGGAGGTCCCTACGAGCAGTACTTC. Full variable domain (outside the CDR3, taken from reference TRBV11-2 and TRBJ2-7): EAGVAQSPRYKIIEKRQSVAFWCNPISGHATLYWYQQILGQGPKLLIQFQNNGVVDDSQLPKDRFSAERLKGVDSTLKIQPAKLEDSAVYLCASSPVAGGPYEQYFGPGTRLTVT.

This clone was recorded once. J is TRBJ2-7 and V is TRBV27; TRBD1 or TRBD2 may be the D gene (5 bases each). V was cut by 6 bases and J by 2 bases, with 8 bases left in between. Germline values: CDR1 MNHEY, CDR2 SMNVEV (reference sequence). CDR3 length: 12 amino acids. CDR3 nucleotide sequence: TGTGCCAGCAGCCGGGGCACCTACGAGCAGTACTTC. Translation: CASSRGTYEQYF.

The rearrangement uses TRBV12-5 and TRBJ1-1; TRBD1 matches at 7 bases. CDR1 and CDR2 from the germline V gene are LGHNT and FRNRAP. With V trimmed by 7 bases and J by 5 bases, 7 bases remained unmatched. There are 13 residues in the CDR3. CDR3 sequence reads: CASAPGGWTEAFF. CDR3 nucleotides: TGTGCTAGTGCCCCAGGGGGATGGACTGAAGCTTTCTTT.

The chain recombines TRBV4-3 with TRBJ1-1; the match to TRBD1 covers 8 bases. With V trimmed by 0 bases and J by 7 bases, 4 bases remained unmatched. CDR1 and CDR2 (germline): LGHNA, YSLEER. The CDR3 extends over 14 amino acids. CDR3 amino acids: CASSQDQGAGEAFF. CDR3 nucleotide sequence: TGCGCCAGCAGCCAAGATCAGGGGGCAGGTGAAGCTTTCTTT.

This clone was detected a few times. V and J are TRBV9 and TRBJ1-4; D possibly corresponds to TRBD1 (5 bases). Germline V gene data show CDR1 as SGDLS and CDR2 as YYNGEE. CDR3 length: 17 amino acids. V shed 0 bases and J shed 4 bases, with 16 bases lying between them. The CDR3, as DNA: TGTGCCAGCAGCGTAGCTACGCATGGCGGGGGTAATGAAAAACTGTTTTTT. Protein: CASSVATHGGGNEKLFF.

This chain connects TRBV3-1 (or the pseudogene TRBV3-2) to TRBJ1-2; possible D gene TRBD1, 5 bases. CDR1 LGHDT and CDR2 YNNKEL come from the germline V gene (reference sequence). Deletions cut 3 bases from V and 8 bases from J, with 16 bases between. CDR3 size: 14 residues. In DNA form, the CDR3 reads TGTGCCAGCAGCCATTTCACCAGGGCGCGGGGCTACACCTTC. Translation: CASSHFTRARGYTF.

This chain connects TRBV6-5 to TRBJ2-5, with 7 bases lining up with TRBD2. This CDR3 region has 15 residues. The V and J ends lost 2 bases and 5 bases, in that order; junction bases with no gene match: 8. Germline CDR1 and CDR2: MNHEY and SVGAGI. DNA of the CDR3: TGTGCCAGCAGTTACGCGGCAGGACTAGTCGAGACCCAGTACTTC. Translation gives CASSYAAGLVETQYF.